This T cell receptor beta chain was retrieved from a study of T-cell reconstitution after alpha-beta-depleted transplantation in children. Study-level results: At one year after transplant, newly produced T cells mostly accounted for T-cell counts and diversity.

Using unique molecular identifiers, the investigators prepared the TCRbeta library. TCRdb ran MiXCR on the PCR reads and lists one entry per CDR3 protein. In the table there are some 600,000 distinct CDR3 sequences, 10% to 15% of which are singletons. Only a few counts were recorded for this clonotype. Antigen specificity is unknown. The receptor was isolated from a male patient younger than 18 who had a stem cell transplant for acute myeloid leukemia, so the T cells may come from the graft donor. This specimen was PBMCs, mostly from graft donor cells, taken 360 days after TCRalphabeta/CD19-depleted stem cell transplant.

CDR3 region: CSARDLWDSGRSSYNEQFF. The CDR3 region has the DNA TGCAGTGCTAGAGATCTTTGGGATAGCGGGAGGTCCTCCTACAATGAGCAGTTCTTC. The chain is built from TRBV20-1 and TRBJ2-1, with 10 bases fitting TRBD2. After removal of 0 bases from V and 0 bases from J, the junction contained 11 bases not matched to a gene. The CDR3 has 19 amino acids. CDR1 and CDR2 (germline): DFQATT, SNEGSKA (reference sequence).